This TCR beta chain appears in the sequencing data of a study of blood T cell repertoires in COVID-19. This table comes from immunoSEQ multiplex PCR, and its TCRdb copy is limited to in-frame clones, with some not included. The sample includes 210,000 or so clones, around 84% of them seen just once. The length of the CDR3 is 13 residues. V shed 8 bases and J 10 bases; nucleotides not matched to a gene: 13. This TCR was sampled from a man aged 30 to 45 with acute COVID-19. The chain uses TRBV12-3 or TRBV12-4 and TRBJ1-1, with 7 bases identical to TRBD1. What was sequenced was PBMCs or T cells enriched from blood (not recorded which). CDR3 sequence: CASGTTGDVGAFF. The CDR3 DNA follows: TGTGCCAGCGGAACTACAGGGGACGTGGGAGCTTTCTTT.